This T cell receptor beta chain was captured in a study of OX40 agonist ivuxolimab in advanced cancers. Across the whole study: Age averaged around 60 years (range about 20 to 80), and about 86% were male.

Study findings and constraints: CD8+ T cells were the subset that, on average, had more expanded clones than CD4+.

Generated by immunoSEQ multiplex PCR, the TCRdb table keeps only in-frame clones and is missing some. There are about 55,000 clones in the sample; 88% occur only once, and 6.9% lies in the top ten. The timepoints at which blood was sampled were baseline, cycle 4 day 1, and cycle 7 day 1. Only a few counts were recorded for this clone. Its specificity is not known. Sample: CD4+ or CD8+ T cells sorted from blood, taken in a trial of the OX40 agonist ivuxolimab. This receptor was obtained from an adult with an advanced solid tumor such as melanoma, head and neck, liver or kidney cancer.

CDR3 nucleotides: TGTGCCTGGACCACGGGAGGGAATGTTTACGAGCAGTACTTC. Protein product: CAWTTGGNVYEQYF. The V gene is TRBV30, the J gene TRBJ2-7, with 8 bases that match TRBD2. The length of the CDR3 is 14 residues. Germline V CDR1 and CDR2: GTSNPN, SVGIG (reference sequence). V dropped 4 bases and J dropped 4; count of bases not matched to a gene: 9. The full variable domain, in which reference TRBV30 and TRBJ2-7 provide the parts outside the CDR3, is SQTIHQWPATLVQPVGSPLSLECTVEGTSNPNLYWYRQAAGRGLQLLFYSVGIGQISSEVPQNLSASRPQDRQFILSSKKLLLSDSGFYLCAWTTGGNVYEQYFGPGTRLTVT.